This TCR beta chain was sequenced for a study of CD8 T cells in Susac syndrome (dated by TCRdb to between 2017 and 2020). Broadly, across the study: Repertoire sequencing was used to test whether CD8+ T cell activation and differentiation in Susac syndrome was antigen driven. On the study overall, not on this receptor specifically: The study acknowledged that relatively few individuals were included in the TCR sequencing and HLA analysis.

RNA was extracted using the RNeasy kit, and about 0.45 to 1 ug of the RNA was reverse transcribed with random hexamers. TCR beta CDR3 regions were amplified with the immunoSEQ multiplex PCR assay covering 54 Vbeta and 13 Jbeta segments. PCR amplification bias was corrected using a synthetic template baseline for primer optimization and computational correction. As for the original processing: Reads were annotated to V, D and J genes according to IMGT and were analyzed with immunoSEQ Analyzer, with only productive sequences retained. Clonality was calculated as one minus the Shannon entropy normalized by log2 of the number of productive unique sequences. Public and private clones were assessed among the 100 most prevalent clones of each patient and control. Clones were defined as Susac-specific when absent from the healthy and MS cohorts, from roughly 1,100 published viral clones and from other ImmuneACCESS disease sequences. TCRdb passed the public sequencing reads through fastp at Q25 and MiXCR, retaining productive beta sequences. Every CDR3 protein is listed once, alongside the most common genes and DNA of its rows. TCRdb's processing, not the study's, gives the V and J calls here. Present in this sample are hundreds of thousands of distinct CDR3 sequences, just under 95% of which were seen just once. The leading ten clones occupy approximately 0.082% of the sample.

About this clonotype itself: Its antigen is unknown. It has no much larger one-base neighbor in the sample; base qualities were not kept.

High-throughput TCR beta sequencing profiled peripheral blood CD8+ and CD4+ T cells from healthy donors, Susac syndrome patients and multiple sclerosis patients. Multiple sclerosis controls were treatment-naive patients with stable or active relapsing-remitting disease fulfilling revised McDonald criteria. CD8+ TEMRA cells were enriched by FACS, while bulk CD8+ and CD4+ T cells were purified by magnetic negative isolation. Blood was collected in EDTA tubes and processed within 24 hours, with PBMCs isolated through density gradient centrifugation. PBMCs intended for TCR sequencing were cryopreserved in liquid nitrogen and thawed later in a water bath at 37 degrees C. The sorted or isolated CD4+, CD8+ and CD8+ TEMRA cells had a purity of 90% or higher. The germline V and J ends show losses of 2 bases and 3 bases respectively, and no gene match explains 11 bases of the junction. From the cysteine up to the phenylalanine, the CDR3 has a length of 16 residues. Only the CDR3 portion is preserved as DNA: 48 bases, with reading frame beginning at the first base. CDR1 and CDR2 are read off the germline V gene (reference sequence) as GTSNPN and SVGIG.

This chain joins TRBV30 to TRBJ2-3, with 7 junctional bases fitting TRBD2. This TCR was recovered from a human donor with multiple sclerosis. Sequenced: CD4+ T cells from PBMCs. The DNA is as follows: TGTGCCTGGAGTCTTTTCGGGAGGCGGGGGACAGATACGCAGTATTTT. It codes for CAWSLFGRRGTDTQYF.